This passage covers 6 T cell receptor beta chains from one sample sequenced in a study of T cell responses to AZD1222 COVID-19 vaccine. TCRdb's copy holds only in-frame clones and misses some; the assay was immunoSEQ multiplex PCR. Of roughly 140,000 clones in the sample, 91% were seen once. The material was peripheral blood, obtained on day 0 of AZD1222 vaccination. The receptors here all came from an adult in good health.

The rearrangement uses TRBV27 and TRBJ2-3; TRBD2 matches 10 bases. Germline V gives CDR1 MNHEY, CDR2 SMNVEV (reference sequence). V was pared by 3 bases and J by 4 bases, with 4 bases of the junction left unmatched. CDR3 length: 15 residues. CDR3: CASSFGTSEADTQYF. CDR3 in DNA: TGTGCCAGCAGTTTTGGGACTAGCGAGGCAGATACGCAGTATTTT.

The V and J genes are TRBV6-2 or TRBV6-3 and TRBJ2-3; possibly TRBD2 for D (6 bases). The CDR3 totals 17 residues. V dropped 7 bases and J dropped 0 bases, with 20 bases sitting between them. The germline CDR1 and CDR2 sequences are MNHEY and SVGEGT. The CDR3 sequence is CASIPGSSGTSTDTQYF. The CDR3 region has the DNA TGTGCCAGCATCCCGGGCAGTAGCGGAACTAGCACAGATACGCAGTATTTT.

The rearrangement links TRBV5-5 to TRBJ2-2, with D unresolved. V was clipped by 4 bases and J by 6 bases, with 10 bases between them. Germline values: CDR1 SGHKS, CDR2 YYEKEE (reference sequence). The CDR3 has 13 residues. Here the CDR3 DNA reads TGTGCCAGCAGCGTGGGTGGTCCCGGGGAGCTGTTTTTT. The encoded protein is CASSVGGPGELFF.

The chain has TRBV29-1 and TRBJ2-3, with D possibly TRBD2 on 6 matching bases. This CDR3 has 15 residues. Trimming shortened V by 6 bases and J by 2 bases, and 18 bases separated the two germline ends. The germline V gene has CDR1 SQVTM and CDR2 ANQGSEA. The CDR3 region is CSVEFPGLSTDTQYF. The CDR3 DNA follows: TGCAGCGTCGAATTTCCGGGACTCTCCACAGATACGCAGTATTTT.

A remark on this clone: Different DNA sequences within this sample yield the same CDR3. J is TRBJ2-5 and V is TRBV19; the match to TRBD2 covers 7 bases. CDR3 size: 14 residues. CDR1 is LNHDA and CDR2 is SQIVND in the germline V gene (reference sequence). The junction had 2 bases not matched to a gene; V was cut back by 3 bases and J by 1 base. CDR3 protein: CASSISGGQETQYF. CDR3 in DNA: TGTGCCAGTAGTATTTCGGGGGGCCAAGAGACCCAGTACTTC.

The J gene is TRBJ1-6, the V gene TRBV20-1, with 9 positions matching TRBD1. The germline V gene has CDR1 DFQATT and CDR2 SNEGSKA (reference sequence). The CDR3 is made up of 13 amino acids. The J segment lost 10 bases and the V segment lost 3 bases, leaving 4 bases of the junction unmatched. In DNA form, the CDR3 reads TGCAGTGCTAGTGCGACAGGGGGATCACCCCTCCACTTT. Translating gives CSASATGGSPLHF.